The sequence of this TCR beta chain was determined in a study of blood T cell repertoires in COVID-19. Across the whole study: The United States, Italy and Spain provided the acute and convalescent COVID-19 samples.

Germline CDR1 and CDR2: KGHSH and LQKENI. This CDR3 region has 15 residues. J lost 5 bases, V lost 3 bases, and 8 bases had no gene match. As handled by the study authors: Cell counts per sample came from amplifying reference gene primers. The data were produced by immunoSEQ multiplex PCR, yet TCRdb's version contains in-frame clones alone and is incomplete. Clone size and the V and J calls come from that table; the DNA yielded D and trimming. The table shows 180,000 or so clones, with around 78% occurring only once. This rearrangement joins TRBV18 to TRBJ2-5; 8 bases line up with TRBD2. The sequence was collected from an elderly woman with active or convalescent COVID-19. Material: peripheral blood. This CDR3 reads CASSPTGLGEETQYF. The CDR3 DNA is TGTGCCAGCTCACCTACGGGACTAGGGGAGGAGACCCAGTACTTC.